The next 5 T cell receptor beta chains were all read from a single sample in a study of shared clonotypes between healthy human individuals. The repertoire was sequenced with immunoSEQ multiplex PCR; TCRdb's copy has only in-frame clones and lacks some. The sample shows 400,000 to 500,000 clones, 60% to 85% of them seen only once. Sequenced: PBMCs. All receptors come from a woman in her forties in good health. Some clones in this sample may be carry-over from other donors' samples.

Turning to this clone: A read error may be the cause here, since a much bigger clone is one base away. The chain joins TRBV11-3 to TRBJ1-3, with D perhaps TRBD1 (5 bases). Germline V gene data show CDR1 as SGHNT and CDR2 as YENEEA. This CDR3 has 13 amino acids. Between the trimmed V and J ends, which lost 4 bases and 4 bases, there was a span of 8 bases. CDR3 DNA: TGTGCCAGCAGCTCCAGGGCGGGAAACACCATATATTTT. Its translation is CASSSRAGNTIYF.

The chain has TRBV27 and TRBJ2-7; D is unresolved. V was shortened by 0 bases and J by 0 bases, with 15 bases between the two germline ends. Germline lookup yields CDR1 MNHEY and CDR2 SMNVEV (reference sequence). This CDR3 is 17 amino acids long. CDR3 in DNA: TGTGCCAGCAGTTTATCGTGGCGGAGCGCCCGCTCCTACGAGCAGTACTTC. It yields the protein CASSLSWRSARSYEQYF.

The chain's CDR3 is CASGTSGYNEQFF. In nucleotides, the CDR3 is TGTGCCAGCGGGACTAGCGGATACAATGAGCAGTTCTTC. The genes are TRBV21-1 and TRBJ2-1; TRBD2 was called by the table and not checked on the DNA. TRBV21-1 is classified as a pseudogene. This CDR3 region has 13 residues.

The V gene is TRBV19, the J gene TRBJ1-4; 8 positions match TRBD1. Germline assignment: CDR1 LNHDA and CDR2 SQIVND (reference sequence). CDR3 size: 14 residues. J lost 8 bases, V lost 4 bases, and 6 bases had no gene match. CDR3 nucleotide sequence: TGTGCCAGTAGTAGACAGGGGAGAGAGGAAAAACTGTTTTTT. It is translated as CASSRQGREEKLFF.

The chain recombines TRBV6-6 with TRBJ2-3; 7 bases map to TRBD1. V was pared by 10 bases and J by 0 bases, with 7 bases of the junction left unmatched. Germline V lookup: CDR1 MNHNY, CDR2 SVGAGI (reference sequence). This CDR3 has 14 residues. CDR3 sequence reads: CAIRRDSSTDTQYF. The CDR3 DNA reads TGTGCCATTCGCCGGGACAGCAGCACAGATACGCAGTATTTT.